This entry concerns a single T cell receptor (beta chain). This sample is part of a study of blood T cell repertoires in COVID-19. Study information: T cells, B-cell-depleted T cells, or PBMCs supplied cDNA or gDNA.

TCRdb's table, derived via immunoSEQ multiplex PCR, lists solely in-frame clones and lacks some. Among approximately 250,000 clones listed, around 78% were seen once. The receptor comes from a man aged 55-75 years who had recovered from COVID-19. Sequencing input: peripheral blood.

The CDR3 nucleotides are TGTGCCATCAGGGAGCCGGGACTCTACAATGAGCAGTTCTTC. Its protein is CAIREPGLYNEQFF. The chain combines TRBV10-3 with TRBJ2-1; tentative D call: TRBD2 (6 bases). From germline, CDR1 is ENHRY and CDR2 SYGVKD. There are 14 residues in the CDR3. Trimming left V 6 bases short and J 3 bases short, with 12 bases between.